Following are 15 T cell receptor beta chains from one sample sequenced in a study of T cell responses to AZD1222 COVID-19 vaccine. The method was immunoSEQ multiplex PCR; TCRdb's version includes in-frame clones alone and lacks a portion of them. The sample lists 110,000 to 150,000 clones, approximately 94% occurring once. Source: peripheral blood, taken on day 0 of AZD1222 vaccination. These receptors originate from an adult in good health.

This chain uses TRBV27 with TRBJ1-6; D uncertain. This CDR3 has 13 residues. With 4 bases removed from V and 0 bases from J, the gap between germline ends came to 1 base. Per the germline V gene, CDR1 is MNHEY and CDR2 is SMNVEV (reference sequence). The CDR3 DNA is TGTGCCAGCAGTTACTCCTATAATTCACCCCTCCACTTT. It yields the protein CASSYSYNSPLHF.

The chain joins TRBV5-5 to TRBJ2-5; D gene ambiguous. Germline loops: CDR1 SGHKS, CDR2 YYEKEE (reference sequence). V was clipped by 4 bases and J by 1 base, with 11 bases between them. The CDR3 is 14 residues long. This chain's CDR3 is CASSLGTFQETQYF. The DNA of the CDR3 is TGTGCCAGCAGCCTGGGCACCTTCCAAGAGACCCAGTACTTC.

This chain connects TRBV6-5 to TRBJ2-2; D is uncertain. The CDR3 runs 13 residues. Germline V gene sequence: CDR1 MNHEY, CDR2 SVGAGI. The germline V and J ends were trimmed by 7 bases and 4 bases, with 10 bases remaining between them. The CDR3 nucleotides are TGTGCCAGCAACGTTCACTCCACCGGGGAGCTGTTTTTT. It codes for CASNVHSTGELFF.

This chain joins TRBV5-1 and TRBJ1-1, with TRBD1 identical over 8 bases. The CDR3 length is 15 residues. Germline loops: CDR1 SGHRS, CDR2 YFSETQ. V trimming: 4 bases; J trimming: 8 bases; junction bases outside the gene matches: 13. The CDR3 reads CASSPPGTGLEEAFF. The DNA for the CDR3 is TGCGCCAGCAGCCCGCCCGGGACAGGACTTGAGGAAGCTTTCTTT.

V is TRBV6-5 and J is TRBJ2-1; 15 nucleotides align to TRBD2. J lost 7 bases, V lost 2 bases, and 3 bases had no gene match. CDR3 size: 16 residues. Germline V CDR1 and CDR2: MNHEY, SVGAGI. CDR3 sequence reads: CASSYQGTSGGNEQFF. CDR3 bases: TGTGCCAGCAGTTACCAAGGGACTAGCGGGGGGAATGAGCAGTTCTTC.

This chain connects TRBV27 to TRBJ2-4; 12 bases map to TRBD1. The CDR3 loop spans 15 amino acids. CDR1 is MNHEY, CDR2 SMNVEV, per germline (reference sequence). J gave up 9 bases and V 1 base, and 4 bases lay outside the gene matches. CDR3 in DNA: TGTGCCAGCAGTTTATGGGACAGGGGGCCTGCCATTCAGTACTTC. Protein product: CASSLWDRGPAIQYF.

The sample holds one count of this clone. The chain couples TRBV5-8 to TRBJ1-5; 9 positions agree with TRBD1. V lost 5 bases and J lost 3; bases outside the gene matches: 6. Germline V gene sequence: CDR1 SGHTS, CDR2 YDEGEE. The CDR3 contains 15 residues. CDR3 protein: CASRDRGRLNQPQHF. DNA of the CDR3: TGTGCCAGCAGGGACAGGGGCAGGCTCAATCAGCCCCAGCATTTT. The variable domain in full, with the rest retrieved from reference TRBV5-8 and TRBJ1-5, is EAGVTQSPTHLIKTRGQQATLRCSPISGHTSVYWYQQALGLGLQFLLWYDEGEERNRGNFPPRFSGRQFPNYSSELNVNALELEDSALYLCASRDRGRLNQPQHFGDGTRLSIL.

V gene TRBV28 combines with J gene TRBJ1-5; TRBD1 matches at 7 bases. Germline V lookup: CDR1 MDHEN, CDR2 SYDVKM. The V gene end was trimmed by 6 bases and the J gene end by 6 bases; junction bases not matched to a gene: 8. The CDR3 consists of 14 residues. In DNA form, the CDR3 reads TGTGCCAGCAGCCCCAGACAGGGTGGTCAGCCCCAGCATTTT. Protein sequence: CASSPRQGGQPQHF.

The CDR3 loop reads CASSPPFLGSGELFF. As DNA, the CDR3 is TGTGCCAGCTCACCACCGTTTCTAGGGTCCGGGGAGCTGTTTTTT. The chain links TRBV18 to TRBJ2-2, with D unclear. Trimming pared 0 bases from V and 6 bases from J, leaving 11 bases between. The CDR3 totals 15 residues. Germline V lookup: CDR1 KGHSH, CDR2 LQKENI.

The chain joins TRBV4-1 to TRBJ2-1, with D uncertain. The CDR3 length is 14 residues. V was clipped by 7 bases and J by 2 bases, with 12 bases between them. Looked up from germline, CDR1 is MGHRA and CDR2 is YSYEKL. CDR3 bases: TGCGCCAGCAAGAGTAGTGCCACCTACAATGAGCAGTTCTTC. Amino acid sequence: CASKSSATYNEQFF.

The CDR3, as DNA: TGTGCCAGCAGCCCGGGGGCCGCAGATACGCAGTATTTT. Amino acid sequence: CASSPGAADTQYF. The chain links TRBV7-9 to TRBJ2-3; the D gene could be TRBD1 or TRBD2 (6 bases each). Trimming removed 5 bases from V and 4 bases from J, with 10 bases in between. The length of the CDR3 is 13 residues. Looked up from germline, CDR1 is SEHNR and CDR2 is FQNEAQ (reference sequence).

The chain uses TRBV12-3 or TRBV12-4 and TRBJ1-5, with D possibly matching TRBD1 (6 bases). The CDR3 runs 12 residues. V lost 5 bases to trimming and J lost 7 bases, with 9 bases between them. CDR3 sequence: CASSPQGQPQHF. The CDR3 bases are TGTGCCAGCAGTCCACAGGGCCAGCCCCAGCATTTT.

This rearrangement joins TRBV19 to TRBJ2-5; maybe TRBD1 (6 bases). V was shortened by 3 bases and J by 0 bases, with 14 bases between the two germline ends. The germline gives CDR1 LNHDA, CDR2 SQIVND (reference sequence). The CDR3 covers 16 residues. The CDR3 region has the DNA TGTGCCAGTAGTATCTATCCAGGGGCGTACCAAGAGACCCAGTACTTC. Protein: CASSIYPGAYQETQYF.

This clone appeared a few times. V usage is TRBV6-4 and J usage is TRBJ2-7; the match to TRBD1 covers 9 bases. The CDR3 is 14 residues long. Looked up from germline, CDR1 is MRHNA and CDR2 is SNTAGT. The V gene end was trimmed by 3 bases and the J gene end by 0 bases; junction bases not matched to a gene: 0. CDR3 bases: TGTGCCAGCAGTGAGGGACAGGGCTCCTACGAGCAGTACTTC. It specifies CASSEGQGSYEQYF.

CDR3 nucleotides: TGTGCCAGCAGTCCACTAGACAGCCAAGAGACCCAGTACTTC. This gives the protein CASSPLDSQETQYF. The chain is built from TRBV28 and TRBJ2-5; possibly TRBD1 or TRBD2 for D (5 bases each). Germline values: CDR1 MDHEN, CDR2 SYDVKM. The CDR3 has 14 amino acids. Trimming took off 5 bases at V and 1 base at J, with 11 bases between the two ends. The full variable domain, completed using reference TRBV28 and TRBJ2-5, is DVKVTQSSRYLVKRTGEKVFLECVQDMDHENMFWYRQDPGLGLRLIYFSYDVKMKEKGDIPEGYSVSREKKERFSLILESASTNQTSMYLCASSPLDSQETQYFGPGTRLLVL.